A selection of T cell receptor beta chains follows, all from one sample in a study of blood T cell repertoires in COVID-19. The table came from immunoSEQ multiplex PCR; TCRdb's copy has only in-frame clones and leaves some out. The data contain some 180,000 clones, more than 70% of them singletons. Sequencing was carried out using peripheral blood. The receptors originated from an older woman with acute or convalescent COVID-19. Both conserved end residues are part of each CDR3. Each record gives: D gene, J gene, V gene, clone size, CDR3 DNA, CDR3 protein. D genes are given only for firm matches. Expanded clones are given a class, and other clones once, few, many or no size at all.

>TRBD2|TRBJ2-7|TRBV10-3|.
TGTGCCACTCGTTTCGCTACTAGCGGGGGTTACGAGCAGTACTTC
CATRFATSGGYEQYF
>.|TRBJ2-1|TRBV5-4|.
TGTGCCAGCAGCAGTAAACAGGGCTTAAGAAACAATGAGCAGTTCTTC
CASSSKQGLRNNEQFF
>TRBD2|TRBJ2-3|TRBV3-1/TRBV3-2|.
TGTGCCAGCAGCCAAGGGACTAGCGGCAGACTAGATACGCAGTATTTT
CASSQGTSGRLDTQYF
>TRBD1|TRBJ1-3|TRBV5-1|.
TGCGCCAGCAGCCCCACAGGGGAAGTGTGGCGAAACACCATATATTTT
CASSPTGEVWRNTIYF
>.|TRBJ2-1|TRBV6-5|.
TGTGCCAGCAGTTACGGGCAGGGGGGCAATGAGCAGTTCTTC
CASSYGQGGNEQFF
>TRBD2|TRBJ2-2|TRBV28|.
TGTGCCAGCAGGACTGGACTAGCGGGAGTGGCCGGGGAGCTGTTTTTT
CASRTGLAGVAGELFF
>TRBD1|TRBJ1-4|TRBV3-1/TRBV3-2|.
TGTGCCAGCAGCCCGGGACAGGGTCCTGAAAAACTGTTTTTT
CASSPGQGPEKLFF
>.|TRBJ1-5|TRBV18|.
TGTGCCAGCTCACCAGGGAGGGACAATCAGCCCCAGCATTTT
CASSPGRDNQPQHF
>.|TRBJ2-1|TRBV7-6|.
TGTGCCAGCAGCTTAGCGCTAGGGGACTCCCTTGGGGAGCAGTTCTTC
CASSLALGDSLGEQFF
>TRBD1|TRBJ1-1|TRBV6-5|.
TGTGCCAGCAGATCTAGGACAGGGGGCGGGGGAGAAGCTTTCTTT
CASRSRTGGGGEAFF
>.|TRBJ1-4|TRBV19|.
TGTGCCAGTAGTATGAGGAGACAGTCTGAAAAACTGTTTTTT
CASSMRRQSEKLFF
>TRBD2|TRBJ2-2|TRBV19|few
TGTGCCAGTAGTCAAAGGAGGACTAGCGGGACGCACGGGGAGCTGTTTTTT
CASSQRRTSGTHGELFF
>.|TRBJ2-7|TRBV27|.
TGTGCCAGCAGCCAGGGGCGTAGGACCTACGAGCAGTACTTC
CASSQGRRTYEQYF
>.|TRBJ1-2|TRBV5-4|.
TGTGCCAGCAGCTTAGGAGTGAACAGGAATGGCTACACCTTC
CASSLGVNRNGYTF
>.|TRBJ1-1|TRBV19|.
TGTGCCAGTAGTATAAGCTGGAACACTGAAGCTTTCTTT
CASSISWNTEAFF
>.|TRBJ1-1|TRBV12-3/TRBV12-4|.
TGTGCCAGCAGTTCCCCGGACACTGAAGCTTTCTTT
CASSSPDTEAFF
>TRBD2|TRBJ2-7|TRBV5-1|once
TGCGCCAGCAGGGGCGGGACTAGCGGGAGCTACGAGCAGTACTTC
CASRGGTSGSYEQYF
>.|TRBJ2-1|TRBV6-5|.
TGTGCCAGCAGTCTGGAGCTAAGCTCCTACAATGAGCAGTTCTTC
CASSLELSSYNEQFF
>.|TRBJ1-2|TRBV19|.
TGTGCCAGTAGTATAGATCGCTATGGCTACACCTTC
CASSIDRYGYTF
>TRBD1|TRBJ2-5|TRBV5-1|.
TGCGCCAGCAGCTTGACAGGGGGGGAGACCCAGTACTTC
CASSLTGGETQYF
>TRBD1|TRBJ1-1|TRBV19|.
TGTGCCAGTAGTATCGGGCGGACAGGGACGAACACTGAAGCTTTCTTT
CASSIGRTGTNTEAFF
>.|TRBJ1-5|TRBV5-1|.
TGCGCCAGCAGCGACGGGAACCGCAATCAGCCCCAGCATTTT
CASSDGNRNQPQHF
>.|TRBJ1-5|TRBV18|.
TGTGCCAGCTCACACGACAGCAACAATCAGCCCCAGCATTTT
CASSHDSNNQPQHF
>.|TRBJ1-4|TRBV2|.
TGTGCCAGCAGTGAAGATGTCAGTCTTAATGAAAAACTGTTTTTT
CASSEDVSLNEKLFF
>.|TRBJ1-2|TRBV19|.
TGTGCCAGTAGTGTGGGGGGTAACTATGGCTACACCTTC
CASSVGGNYGYTF
>.|TRBJ1-5|TRBV15|.
TGTGCCACCAGCAGAGATCTGGGGAGGGGGGAATGGCCCCAGCATTTT
CATSRDLGRGEWPQHF
>.|TRBJ2-5|TRBV10-3|.
TGTGCCATCAGTGAGGGCGGGAAAGAGACCCAGTACTTC
CAISEGGKETQYF
>.|TRBJ2-2|TRBV2|.
TGTGCCAGCAGGGCCGGGACTCTCCAAACCGGGGAGCTGTTTTTT
CASRAGTLQTGELFF
>TRBD2|TRBJ2-1|TRBV6-6|.
TGTGCCACCGCGGCATATTCTAGCGGGAGGCAGAATGAGCAGTTCTTC
CATAAYSSGRQNEQFF
>.|TRBJ2-1|TRBV28|.
TGTGCCAGCAGTTTACATCCGGGAATGCGGAATGAGCAGTTCTTC
CASSLHPGMRNEQFF
>TRBD2|TRBJ2-1|TRBV14|.
TGTGCCAGCAGCGAACCTCCGGGCGGGAGGCCTTACAATGAGCAGTTCTTC
CASSEPPGGRPYNEQFF
>.|TRBJ1-5|TRBV3-1/TRBV3-2|.
TGTGCCAGCAGCCGGGGGACACCGAATCAGCCCCAGCATTTT
CASSRGTPNQPQHF
>TRBD1|TRBJ2-7|TRBV7-2|.
TGTGCCAGCAGCCCCGGGACAGGACGAATTTCCTACGAGCAGTACTTC
CASSPGTGRISYEQYF
>.|TRBJ1-1|TRBV5-1|.
TGCGCCAGCAGCCTTCCAGGACAGTTAAACACTGAAGCTTTCTTT
CASSLPGQLNTEAFF
>TRBD1|TRBJ2-1|TRBV29-1|once
TGCAGCGTTCTTCCGGGACAGGGGGTCTACAATGAGCAGTTCTTC
CSVLPGQGVYNEQFF
>.|TRBJ2-5|TRBV29-1|.
TGCAGCGTTGCGGGGGTGACTACCCAAGAGACCCAGTACTTC
CSVAGVTTQETQYF
>TRBD1|TRBJ1-1|TRBV28|.
TGTGCCAGCAGTTTAGACAGGGTTAGGAACACTGAAGCTTTCTTT
CASSLDRVRNTEAFF
>TRBD2|TRBJ2-5|TRBV11-3|.
TGTGCCAGCAGCCGCCCGGCTAGCGGGAGCCGGGAGACCCAGTACTTC
CASSRPASGSRETQYF
>TRBD1|TRBJ1-2|TRBV18|.
TGTGCCAGCTCACCACCGTCGACAGGGGCTTATGGCTACACCTTC
CASSPPSTGAYGYTF
>.|TRBJ1-1|TRBV25-1|.
TGTGCCAGCAGTGAATCAGCCGGCGGCACTGAAGCTTTCTTT
CASSESAGGTEAFF
>.|TRBJ2-1|TRBV15|few
TGTGCCACCAGCAGAGATCTTGGGGTCAGGGATGAGCAGTTCTTC
CATSRDLGVRDEQFF
>.|TRBJ2-4|TRBV3-1/TRBV3-2|.
TGTGCCAGCAGCCCTTTTGGAGACATTCAGTACTTC
CASSPFGDIQYF
>.|TRBJ2-2|TRBV27|few
TGTGCCAGCAGCCCCAGGGGTGCGGTGGGGTTCAAAACCGGGGAGCTGTTTTTT
CASSPRGAVGFKTGELFF
>.|TRBJ2-1|TRBV7-2|once
TGTGCCAGCAGCTTAGCGGGGCAGGGGTCTTTCGGTGAGCAGTTCTTC
CASSLAGQGSFGEQFF
>TRBD2|TRBJ2-5|TRBV27|.
TGTGCCAGCAGTTTAAGTAGCCTAGCGGGAGAGACCCAGTACTTC
CASSLSSLAGETQYF
>.|TRBJ1-1|TRBV6-5|.
TGTGCCAGCAGTTTCCGGACAGAGAACACTGAAGCTTTCTTT
CASSFRTENTEAFF
>.|TRBJ1-3|TRBV5-3|once
TGTGCCAGAAGCTTGGGTTGGCAGGCCCTCTCTGGAAACACCATATATTTT
CARSLGWQALSGNTIYF
>.|TRBJ2-6|TRBV21-1|.
TGTGCCAGCAGCACCTGGGAGGGACACTCCCGCTCTGGGGCCAACGTCCTGACTTTC
CASSTWEGHSRSGANVLTF
>.|TRBJ1-2|TRBV6-5|.
TGTGCCAGCAGGCAATCCGGGGGGGGCTATGGCTACACCTTC
CASRQSGGGYGYTF
>TRBD1|TRBJ2-1|TRBV5-1|.
TGCGCCAGCAGCTTGGGGACAGGTGAGCAGTTCTTC
CASSLGTGEQFF
>.|TRBJ2-2|TRBV5-4|.
TGTGCCAGCAGCTTGGCGGGTAGCGCCGGGGAGCTGTTTTTT
CASSLAGSAGELFF
>.|TRBJ2-1|TRBV9|.
TGTGCCAGCAGCTTTTACGACAGAGTAGGCAGGAACAATGAGCAGTTCTTC
CASSFYDRVGRNNEQFF
>TRBD2|TRBJ2-5|TRBV27|.
TGTGCCAGCAGACTAGCGGGAAGAGAGACCCAGTACTTC
CASRLAGRETQYF
>TRBD1|TRBJ1-4|TRBV5-1|.
TGCGCCAGCAGGTCGGGACAGGGGTTTGAAAAACTGTTTTTT
CASRSGQGFEKLFF
>TRBD2|TRBJ2-7|TRBV28|.
TGTGCCAGCAGTTTAGGGGGGACTAGCGGGACCCACGAGCAGTACTTC
CASSLGGTSGTHEQYF